This TCR beta chain was identified in a study of blood T cell repertoires in COVID-19. In the study overall: PBMCs, B-cell-depleted T cells, or T cells were the source of the cDNA or gDNA that made up the material.

This clone showed up just a few times. Germline V gene data show CDR1 as LNHDA and CDR2 as SQIVND (reference sequence). The J segment lost 8 bases and the V segment lost 9 bases, leaving 11 bases of the junction unmatched. CDR3 length: 14 residues. In the study's own analysis: Reference gene primer amplification yielded estimated nucleated cell counts. Produced via immunoSEQ multiplex PCR; TCRdb's table is partial and in-frame only. That table gives V, J and clone size, and the DNA gave D and trimming. The sample lists about 100,000 clones, 70% to 90% occurring once. The chain joins TRBV19 to TRBJ2-1, with 9 nucleotides matching TRBD2. The clonotype was recovered from a woman in her sixties or seventies with acute or convalescent COVID-19. Sequenced material: peripheral blood. The CDR3 nucleotides are TGTGCCAGGCCGGGAGCGGGAGGTGACCATGAGCAGTTCTTC. This codes for CARPGAGGDHEQFF.